This TCR beta chain was sequenced in a study of shared clonotypes between healthy human individuals. Study observations and caveats: Lower generation probabilities were found for non-shared clonotypes than for those shared by all four donors. Naive CD4 clonotype sharing across a handful of donors was approximately 5%.

The assay was immunoSEQ multiplex PCR, and TCRdb's table has in-frame clones only and misses some. Altogether a few million clones are present, approximately 90% being singletons, with the ten largest covering around 0.14%. In the case of this clone: The target antigen is unknown.

The sample comprised naive CD4+ T cells sorted from blood. The subset was: CD45RA+ positively selected. The TCR originated in a man younger than 35 in good health.

The chain's CDR3 is CAISESNGATDTQYF. The DNA of the CDR3 is TGTGCCATCAGTGAGTCGAACGGGGCTACAGATACGCAGTATTTT. This sequence joins TRBV10-3 and TRBJ2-3; tentatively, D is TRBD1 or TRBD2 (5 bases each). From germline, CDR1 is ENHRY and CDR2 SYGVKD. The ends were cut back, 0 bases at V and 3 bases at J, with 10 bases in the middle. This CDR3 is 15 amino acids long.